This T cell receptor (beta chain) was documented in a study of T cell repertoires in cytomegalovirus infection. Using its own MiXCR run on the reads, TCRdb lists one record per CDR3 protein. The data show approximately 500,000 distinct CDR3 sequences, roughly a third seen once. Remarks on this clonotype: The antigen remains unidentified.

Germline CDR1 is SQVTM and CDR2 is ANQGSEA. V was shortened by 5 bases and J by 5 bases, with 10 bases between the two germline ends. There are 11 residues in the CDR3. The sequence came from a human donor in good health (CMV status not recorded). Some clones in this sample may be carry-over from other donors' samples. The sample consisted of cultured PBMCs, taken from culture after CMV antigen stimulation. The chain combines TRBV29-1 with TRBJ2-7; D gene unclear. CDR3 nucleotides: TGCAGCGTTCGATTTGGGGACGAGCAGTACGTC. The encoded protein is CSVRFGDEQYV.